This TCR beta chain stems from a study of blood T cells in healthy people across ages. Study-level findings and limits: Higher diversity, along with more naive CD4+ cells, distinguished long-lived donors from aged donors. Older age coincided with a roughly linear decline in TCR beta diversity per million T cells.

Every donor contributed about 10 milliliters of peripheral blood by blood draw. In the case of this clonotype: Antigen: not known.

Then a second PCR, running roughly 6 to 12 cycles, was carried out with a sample-barcoded 5' primer and a J-beta primer mix. Via MiXCR, TCRdb re-called the 5' RACE reads, giving one row per CDR3 protein. The sample has approximately 1,700,000 distinct CDR3 sequences; roughly two fifths are singletons. Germline CDR1 and CDR2: MNHEY and SVGEGT. The CDR3 is made up of 13 amino acids. V was pared by 4 bases and J by 8 bases, with 11 bases between. This TCR was sampled from a human donor in good health. The sample taken for sequencing was blood. The V gene is TRBV6-2 or TRBV6-3, the J gene TRBJ1-4, with D unresolved. CDR3 sequence (DNA): TGTGCCAGCAGTTCGGGGTCGAGAGAAAAACTGTTTTTT. The encoded protein is CASSSGSREKLFF.